This TCR beta chain was observed in a study of blood T cells in healthy people across ages. Remarks on this clonotype: The junction departs from germline at one end; a sequencing error may be responsible.

Total RNA amounts of at least 5 micrograms were extracted per sample. The second PCR ran about 6 to 12 cycles with a sample-barcoded 5' primer and J-beta primers. A single record per CDR3 protein comes from TCRdb applying MiXCR to the 5' RACE reads. This table holds under 850,000 distinct CDR3 sequences, around 36% found once. Sample: blood. The sequence was obtained from a man in his late teens or twenties in good health.

CDR3: CASREGRSYEQYF. The CDR3 bases are TGTGCCAGCAGAGAAGGACGGTCCTACGAGCAGTACTTC. The gene calls are TRBV2 and TRBJ2-7; D is unclear. Germline V gene sequence: CDR1 SNHLY, CDR2 FYNNEI. The CDR3 has 13 residues.